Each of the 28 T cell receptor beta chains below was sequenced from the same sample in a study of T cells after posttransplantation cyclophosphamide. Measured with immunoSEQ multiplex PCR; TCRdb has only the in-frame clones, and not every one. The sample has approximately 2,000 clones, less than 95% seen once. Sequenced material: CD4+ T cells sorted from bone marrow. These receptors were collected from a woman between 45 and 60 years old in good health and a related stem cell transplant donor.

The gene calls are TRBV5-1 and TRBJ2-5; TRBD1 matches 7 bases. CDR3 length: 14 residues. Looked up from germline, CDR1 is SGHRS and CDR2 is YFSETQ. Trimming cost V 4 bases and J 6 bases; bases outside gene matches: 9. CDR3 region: CASSADRDRQTQYF. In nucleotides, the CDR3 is TGCGCCAGCAGCGCGGACCGGGACAGACAGACCCAGTACTTC.

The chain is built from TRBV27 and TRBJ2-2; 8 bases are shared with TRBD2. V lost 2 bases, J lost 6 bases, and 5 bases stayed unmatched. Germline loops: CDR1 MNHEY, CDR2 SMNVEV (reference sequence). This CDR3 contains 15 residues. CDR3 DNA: TGTGCCAGCAGTTTAGGGCGGGGGGTCCCCGGGGAGCTGTTTTTT. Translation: CASSLGRGVPGELFF.

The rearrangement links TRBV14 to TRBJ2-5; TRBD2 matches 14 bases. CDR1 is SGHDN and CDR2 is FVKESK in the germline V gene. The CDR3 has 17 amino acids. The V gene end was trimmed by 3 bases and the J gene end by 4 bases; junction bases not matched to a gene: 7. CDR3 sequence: CASSQYLGLAGGETQYF. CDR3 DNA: TGTGCCAGCAGCCAGTACCTCGGACTAGCGGGAGGAGAGACCCAGTACTTC.

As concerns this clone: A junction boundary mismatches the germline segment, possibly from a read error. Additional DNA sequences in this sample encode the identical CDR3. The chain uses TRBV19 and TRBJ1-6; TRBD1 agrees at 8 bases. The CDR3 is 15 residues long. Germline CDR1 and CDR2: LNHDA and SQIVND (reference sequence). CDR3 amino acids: CASSTDRVNNSPLHF. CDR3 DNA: TGTGCCAGCAGTACGGACAGGGTGAATAATTCACCCCTCCACTTT. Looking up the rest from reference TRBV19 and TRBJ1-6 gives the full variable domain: DGGITQSPKYLFRKEGQNVTLSCEQNLNHDAMYWYRQDPGQGLRLIYYSQIVNDFQKGDIAEGYSVSREKKESFPLTVTSAQKNPTAFYLCASSTDRVNNSPLHFGNGTRLTVT.

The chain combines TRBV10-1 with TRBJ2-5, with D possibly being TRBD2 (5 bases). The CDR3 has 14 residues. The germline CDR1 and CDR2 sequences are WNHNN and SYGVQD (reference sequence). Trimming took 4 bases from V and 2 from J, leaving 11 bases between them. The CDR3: CASSASGLQETQYF. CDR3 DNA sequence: TGCGCCAGCAGTGCTTCGGGGTTACAAGAGACCCAGTACTTC.

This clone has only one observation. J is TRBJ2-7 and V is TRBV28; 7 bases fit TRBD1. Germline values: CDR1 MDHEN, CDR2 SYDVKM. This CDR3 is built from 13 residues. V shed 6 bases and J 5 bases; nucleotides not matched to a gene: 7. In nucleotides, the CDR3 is TGTGCCAGCAGGCTTACAGGGGACCACGAGCAGTACTTC. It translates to CASRLTGDHEQYF.

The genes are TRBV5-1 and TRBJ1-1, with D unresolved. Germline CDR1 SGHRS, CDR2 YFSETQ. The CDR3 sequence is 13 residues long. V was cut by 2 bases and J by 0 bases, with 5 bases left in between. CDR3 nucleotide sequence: TGCGCCAGCAGCTTTAACTTGAACACTGAAGCTTTCTTT. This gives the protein CASSFNLNTEAFF.

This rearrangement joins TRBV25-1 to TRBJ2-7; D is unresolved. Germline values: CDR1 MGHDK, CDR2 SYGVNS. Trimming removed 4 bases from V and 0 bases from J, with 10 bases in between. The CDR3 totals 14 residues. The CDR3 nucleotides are TGTGCCAGCAGTGCCGCAGATCTCTCCTACGAGCAGTACTTC. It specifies CASSAADLSYEQYF.

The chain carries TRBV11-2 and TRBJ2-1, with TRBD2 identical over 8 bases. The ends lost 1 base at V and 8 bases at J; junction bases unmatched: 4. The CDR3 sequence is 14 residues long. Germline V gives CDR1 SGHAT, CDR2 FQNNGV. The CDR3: CASSLGTGGDEQFF. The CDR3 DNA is TGTGCCAGCAGCTTAGGAACGGGGGGGGATGAGCAGTTCTTC.

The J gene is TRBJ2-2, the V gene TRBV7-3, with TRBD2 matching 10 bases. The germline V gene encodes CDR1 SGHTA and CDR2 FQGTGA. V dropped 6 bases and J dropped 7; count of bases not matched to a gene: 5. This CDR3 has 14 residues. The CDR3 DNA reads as TGTGCCAGCAGTAGGCTAGCGGGAGTCGGGGAGCTGTTTTTT. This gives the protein CASSRLAGVGELFF. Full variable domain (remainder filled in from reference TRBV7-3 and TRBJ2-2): GAGVSQTPSNKVTEKGKYVELRCDPISGHTALYWYRQSLGQGPEFLIYFQGTGAADDSGLPNDRFFAVRPEGSVSTLKIQRTERGDSAVYLCASSRLAGVGELFFGEGSRLTVL.

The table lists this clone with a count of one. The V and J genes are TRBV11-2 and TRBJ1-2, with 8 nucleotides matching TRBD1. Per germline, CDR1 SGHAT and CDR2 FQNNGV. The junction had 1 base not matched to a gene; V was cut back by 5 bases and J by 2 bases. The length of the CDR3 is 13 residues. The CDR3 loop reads CASSRDRNYGYTF. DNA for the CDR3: TGTGCCAGCAGCCGGGACAGGAACTATGGCTACACCTTC.

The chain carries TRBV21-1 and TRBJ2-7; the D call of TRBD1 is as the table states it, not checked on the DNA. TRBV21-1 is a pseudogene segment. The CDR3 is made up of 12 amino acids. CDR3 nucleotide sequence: TGTCGAGGGACAGGGAGGGCGTACGAGCAGTACTTC. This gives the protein CRGTGRAYEQYF.

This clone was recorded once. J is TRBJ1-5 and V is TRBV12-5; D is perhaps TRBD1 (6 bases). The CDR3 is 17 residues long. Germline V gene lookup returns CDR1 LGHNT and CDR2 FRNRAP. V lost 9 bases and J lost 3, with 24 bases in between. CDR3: CASSPLVQGSINQPQHF. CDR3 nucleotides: TGTGCTAGCAGCCCCTTAGTCCAGGGGAGTATCAATCAGCCCCAGCATTTT.

Written as DNA, the CDR3 is TGTGCCAGTAGCACAGGGGGTACTCAGCCCCAGCATTTT. Translation: CASSTGGTQPQHF. The chain has TRBV19 and TRBJ1-5; 8 bases map to TRBD1. The CDR3 extends over 13 amino acids. V lost 6 bases to trimming and J lost 6 bases; unmatched junction nucleotides: 4. Germline assignment: CDR1 LNHDA and CDR2 SQIVND (reference sequence). Looking up the rest from reference TRBV19 and TRBJ1-5 gives the full variable domain: DGGITQSPKYLFRKEGQNVTLSCEQNLNHDAMYWYRQDPGQGLRLIYYSQIVNDFQKGDIAEGYSVSREKKESFPLTVTSAQKNPTAFYLCASSTGGTQPQHFGDGTRLSIL.

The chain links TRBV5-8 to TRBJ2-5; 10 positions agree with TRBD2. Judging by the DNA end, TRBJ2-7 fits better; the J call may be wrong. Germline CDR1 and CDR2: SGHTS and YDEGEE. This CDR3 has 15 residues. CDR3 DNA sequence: TGTGCCAGCAGCTTGGTTAGCGGGAGGACCTACGAGCAGTACTTC. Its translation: CASSLVSGRTYEQYF.

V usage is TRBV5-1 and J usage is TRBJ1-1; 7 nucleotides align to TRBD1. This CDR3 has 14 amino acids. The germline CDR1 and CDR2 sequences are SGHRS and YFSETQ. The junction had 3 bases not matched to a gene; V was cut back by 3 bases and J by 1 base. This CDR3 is CASSSGQTNTEAFF. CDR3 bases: TGCGCCAGCAGCTCGGGACAGACGAACACTGAAGCTTTCTTT.

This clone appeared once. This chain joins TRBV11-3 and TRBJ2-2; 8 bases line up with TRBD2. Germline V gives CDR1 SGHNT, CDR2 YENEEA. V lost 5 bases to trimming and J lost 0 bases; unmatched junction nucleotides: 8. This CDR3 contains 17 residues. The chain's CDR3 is CASSNRGRGANTGELFF. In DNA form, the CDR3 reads TGTGCCAGCAGCAACCGGGGGCGGGGGGCGAACACCGGGGAGCTGTTTTTT.

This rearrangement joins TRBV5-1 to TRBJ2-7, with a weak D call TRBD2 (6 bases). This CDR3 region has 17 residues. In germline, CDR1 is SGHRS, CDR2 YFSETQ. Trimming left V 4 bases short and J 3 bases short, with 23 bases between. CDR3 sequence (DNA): TGCGCCAGCAGCAGGATCAGCCAAGCCGGGACTCTCTACGAGCAGTACTTC. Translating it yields CASSRISQAGTLYEQYF.

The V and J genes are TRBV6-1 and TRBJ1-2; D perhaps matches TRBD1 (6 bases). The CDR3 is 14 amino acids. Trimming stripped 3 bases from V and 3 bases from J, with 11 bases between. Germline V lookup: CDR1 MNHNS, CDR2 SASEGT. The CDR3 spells CASSDRGRDYGYTF. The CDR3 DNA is TGTGCCAGCAGTGACAGGGGTAGGGACTATGGCTACACCTTC.

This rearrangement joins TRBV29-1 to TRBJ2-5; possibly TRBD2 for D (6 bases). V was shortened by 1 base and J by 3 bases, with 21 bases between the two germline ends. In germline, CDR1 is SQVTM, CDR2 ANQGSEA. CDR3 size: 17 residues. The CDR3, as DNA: TGCAGCGTTGAAGGCGGGGCTAGCCCGACGCCCAAAGAGACCCAGTACTTC. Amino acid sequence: CSVEGGASPTPKETQYF.

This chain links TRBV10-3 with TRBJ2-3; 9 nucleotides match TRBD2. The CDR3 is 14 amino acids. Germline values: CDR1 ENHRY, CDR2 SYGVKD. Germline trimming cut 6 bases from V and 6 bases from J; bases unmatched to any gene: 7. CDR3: CAIRGGGVIDTQYF. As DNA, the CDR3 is TGTGCCATCAGGGGCGGGGGGGTCATTGATACGCAGTATTTT.

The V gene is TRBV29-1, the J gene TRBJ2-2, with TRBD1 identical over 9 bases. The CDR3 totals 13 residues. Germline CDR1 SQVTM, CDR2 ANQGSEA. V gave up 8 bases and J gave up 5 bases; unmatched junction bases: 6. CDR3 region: CSFRTGETGELFF. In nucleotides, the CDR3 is TGCAGCTTTAGGACAGGGGAGACCGGGGAGCTGTTTTTT.

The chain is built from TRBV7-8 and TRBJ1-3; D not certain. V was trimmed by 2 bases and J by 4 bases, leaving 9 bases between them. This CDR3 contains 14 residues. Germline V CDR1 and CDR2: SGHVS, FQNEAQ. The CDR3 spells CASSLSRRGNTIYF. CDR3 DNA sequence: TGTGCCAGCAGCTTATCTCGCAGAGGAAACACCATATATTTT.

The CDR3 is CASSLDRVVGQETQYF. CDR3 sequence (DNA): TGTGCCAGCAGTTTGGACAGGGTAGTGGGTCAAGAGACCCAGTACTTC. V usage is TRBV6-5 and J usage is TRBJ2-5; 8 nucleotides align to TRBD1. The CDR3 has 16 amino acids. CDR1 MNHEY and CDR2 SVGAGI come from the germline V gene. Trimming took 4 bases from V and 2 from J; bases not matched to a gene: 9.

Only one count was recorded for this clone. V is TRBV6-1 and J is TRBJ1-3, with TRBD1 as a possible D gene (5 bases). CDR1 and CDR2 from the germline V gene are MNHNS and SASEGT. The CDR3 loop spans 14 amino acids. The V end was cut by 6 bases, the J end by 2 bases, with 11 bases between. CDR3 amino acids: CASRTGGAGNTIYF. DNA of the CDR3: TGTGCCAGCAGGACGGGGGGTGCTGGAAACACCATATATTTT.

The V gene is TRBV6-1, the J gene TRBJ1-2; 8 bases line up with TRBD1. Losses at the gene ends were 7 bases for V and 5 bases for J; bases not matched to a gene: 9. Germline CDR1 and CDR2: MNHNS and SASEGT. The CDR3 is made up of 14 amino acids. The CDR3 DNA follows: TGTGCCAGCAACCCAGCTCGGGACAGGTATGGCTACACCTTC. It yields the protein CASNPARDRYGYTF.

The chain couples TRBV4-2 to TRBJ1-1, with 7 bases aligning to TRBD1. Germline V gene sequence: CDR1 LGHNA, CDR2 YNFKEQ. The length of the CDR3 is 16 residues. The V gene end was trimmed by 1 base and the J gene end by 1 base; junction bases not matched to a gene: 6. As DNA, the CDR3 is TGTGCCAGCAGCCAAGCGCAGGGGGTCCCGAACACTGAAGCTTTCTTT. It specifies CASSQAQGVPNTEAFF.

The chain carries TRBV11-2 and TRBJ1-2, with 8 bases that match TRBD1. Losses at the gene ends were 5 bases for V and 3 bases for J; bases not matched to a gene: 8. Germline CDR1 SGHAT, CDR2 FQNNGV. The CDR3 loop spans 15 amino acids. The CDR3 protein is CASSVTGARHYGYTF. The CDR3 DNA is TGTGCCAGCAGCGTGACAGGGGCCCGTCACTATGGCTACACCTTC.